The TCR beta chain described here comes from a study of cytomegalovirus exposure and HLA in healthy donors. Study summary: In an earlier analysis, approximately 120 million unique TCR beta sequences were found from some 200 million T cells. The early release's HLA-typed donors yielded some 85 million unique TCRs. General study findings and limits: Researchers reported from a later analysis that most CMV-associated TCR beta chains appeared HLA-restricted. Later work found that TCR association rates differed between HLA loci; DRB1 had the most and HLA-C the fewest.

Germline CDR1 is MDHEN and CDR2 is SYDVKM. Trimming left V 3 bases short and J 6 bases short, with 3 bases between. This CDR3 is 11 amino acids long. Primers for the PCR totalled 60 Vbeta and 13 Jbeta. The protocol was immunoSEQ multiplex PCR, while the TCRdb copy is restricted to in-frame clones and leaves out a portion. Here the sample spans about 190,000 clones, 75% to 90% being singletons. On this clone itself: Its antigen is undetermined.

The genes are TRBV28 and TRBJ1-5; D remains unclear. The sequence derives from a boy between 2 and 15 years old in good health and CMV-seronegative. The sequencing sample was made of PBMCs. CDR3 in DNA: TGTGCCAGCAGTTTCGGTCAGCCCCAGCATTTT. Protein: CASSFGQPQHF. Using reference TRBV28 and TRBJ1-5 for the parts outside the CDR3, the full variable domain is DVKVTQSSRYLVKRTGEKVFLECVQDMDHENMFWYRQDPGLGLRLIYFSYDVKMKEKGDIPEGYSVSREKKERFSLILESASTNQTSMYLCASSFGQPQHFGDGTRLSIL.